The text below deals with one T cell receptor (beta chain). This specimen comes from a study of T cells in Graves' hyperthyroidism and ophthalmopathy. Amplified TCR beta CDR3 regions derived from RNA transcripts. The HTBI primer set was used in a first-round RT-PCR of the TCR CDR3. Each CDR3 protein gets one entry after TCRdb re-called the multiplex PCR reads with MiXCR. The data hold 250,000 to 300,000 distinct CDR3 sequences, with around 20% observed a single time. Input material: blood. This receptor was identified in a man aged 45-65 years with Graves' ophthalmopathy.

CDR3 sequence (DNA): TGTGCCAGCAGCTTTCTCCGGACAGGGGGGAACGGGGAGCTGTTTTTT. This sequence encodes CASSFLRTGGNGELFF. The V gene is TRBV7-2, the J gene TRBJ2-2; 10 bases fit TRBD1. The J segment lost 7 bases and the V segment lost 3 bases, leaving 8 bases of the junction unmatched. Germline V gene data show CDR1 as SGHTA and CDR2 as FQGNSA. The CDR3 loop spans 16 amino acids.